The clone carrying this T cell receptor beta chain turned up a few times. Its antigen is undetermined. This sample was taken from a study of molecular identifiers for immune sequencing clone quantification. Findings and caveats of the study: It was shown that clones above 20 RNA copies held over 97% of effector molecules, but under 1% in naive cells.

Naive CD8 T cells were picked out by sorting for CD8+CD4-CCR7+CD45RA+. Preparation methods for the bulk TCR libraries were those previously described, with listed TCR primers. TCRdb fed the PCR reads into MiXCR, producing one record per CDR3 protein. Altogether 400,000 to 600,000 distinct CDR3 sequences are present, 25% being singletons, with the ten largest covering around 0.8%. Sequencing input: naive CD8+ T cells from blood, with Jurkat cell RNA spiked in. As for subset: FACS-sorted CD8+CD4-CCR7+CD45RA+ naive T cells. This receptor was obtained from a human donor in good health. Some libraries in this study had Jurkat cell RNA spiked in.

The CDR3 DNA is TGTGCCAGCAGCACTACCGGGACAGCACAAGAGACCCAGTACTTC. This codes for CASSTTGTAQETQYF. The chain combines TRBV9 with TRBJ2-5, with TRBD1 identical over 7 bases. The V gene end was trimmed by 4 bases and the J gene end by 2 bases; junction bases not matched to a gene: 8. Looked up from germline, CDR1 is SGDLS and CDR2 is YYNGEE. This CDR3 contains 15 residues. Using reference TRBV9 and TRBJ2-5 for the parts outside the CDR3, the full variable domain is DSGVTQTPKHLITATGQRVTLRCSPRSGDLSVYWYQQSLDQGLQFLIQYYNGEERAKGNILERFSAQQFPDLHSELNLSSLELGDSALYFCASSTTGTAQETQYFGPGTRLLVL.